Given below is one T cell receptor beta chain in context. The CDR3 is 12 residues long. Trimming left V 8 bases short and J 4 bases short, with 11 bases between. Profiled with immunoSEQ multiplex PCR; TCRdb holds only in-frame clones, not every one. The sample lists about 160,000 clones, about 94% occurring once. This entry comes from a study of control samples from healthy donors and cancer patients. The sequence was obtained from a woman in her thirties or forties in good health. The specimen was blood. V is TRBV12-3 or TRBV12-4 and J is TRBJ1-1; D uncertain. The CDR3 sequence is CASWGAGTEAFF. In nucleotides, the CDR3 is TGTGCCAGCTGGGGAGCGGGCACTGAAGCTTTCTTT.